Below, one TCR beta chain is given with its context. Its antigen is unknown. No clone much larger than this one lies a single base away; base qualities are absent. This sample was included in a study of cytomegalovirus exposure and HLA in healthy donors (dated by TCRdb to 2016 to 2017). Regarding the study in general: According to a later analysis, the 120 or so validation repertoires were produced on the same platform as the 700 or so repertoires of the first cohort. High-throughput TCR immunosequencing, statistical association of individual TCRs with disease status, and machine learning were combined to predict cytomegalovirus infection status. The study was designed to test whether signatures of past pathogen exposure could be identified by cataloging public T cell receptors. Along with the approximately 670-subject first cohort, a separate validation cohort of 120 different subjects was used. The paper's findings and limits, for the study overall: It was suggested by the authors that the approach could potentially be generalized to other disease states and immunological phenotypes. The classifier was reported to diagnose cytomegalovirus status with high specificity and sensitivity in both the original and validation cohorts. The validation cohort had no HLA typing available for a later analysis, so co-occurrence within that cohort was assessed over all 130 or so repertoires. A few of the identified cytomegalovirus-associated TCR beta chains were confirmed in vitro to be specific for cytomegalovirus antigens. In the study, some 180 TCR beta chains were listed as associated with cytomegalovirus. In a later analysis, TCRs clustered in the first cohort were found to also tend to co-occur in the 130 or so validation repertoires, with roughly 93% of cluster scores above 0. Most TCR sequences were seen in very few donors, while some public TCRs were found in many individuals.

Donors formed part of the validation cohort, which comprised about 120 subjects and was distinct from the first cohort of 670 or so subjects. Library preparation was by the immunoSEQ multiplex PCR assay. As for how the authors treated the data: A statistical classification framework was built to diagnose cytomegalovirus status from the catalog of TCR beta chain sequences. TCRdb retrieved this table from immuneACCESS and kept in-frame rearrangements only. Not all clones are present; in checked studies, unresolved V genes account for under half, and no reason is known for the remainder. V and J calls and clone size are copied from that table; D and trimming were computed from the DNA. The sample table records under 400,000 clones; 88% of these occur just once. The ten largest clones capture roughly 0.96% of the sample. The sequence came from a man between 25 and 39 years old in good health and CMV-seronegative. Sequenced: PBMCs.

The CDR3 in this case is CASGLRGTGGATNGYTF. The nucleotides read TGTGCCAGCGGTCTCAGGGGGACAGGGGGCGCAACTAATGGCTACACCTTC. The chain joins TRBV7-9 to TRBJ1-2, with 12 junctional bases fitting TRBD1. Clipping removes 8 bases from V and 6 bases from J, with 16 as the unmatched junction base count. The CDR3 starts with the cysteine, ends with the phenylalanine, and has 17 residues. Only the CDR3 region is kept as DNA, spanning 51 bases read in frame from base 1. Via the germline V gene (reference sequence), CDR1 is SEHNR and CDR2 FQNEAQ.